This TCR beta chain is from a study of control samples from healthy donors and cancer patients. Germline CDR1 reads MNHEY; CDR2 reads SMNVEV (reference sequence). Trimming shortened V by 5 bases and J by 4 bases, and 4 bases separated the two germline ends. The CDR3 extends over 11 amino acids. Sequenced by immunoSEQ multiplex PCR; TCRdb stores in-frame clones only, minus some. The data hold tens of thousands of clones, with about nine tenths observed a single time. The clonotype was recovered from a man aged 45 to 65 with lung cancer. The chain has TRBV27 and TRBJ2-3; no clear D. Sequenced input: PBMCs. DNA of the CDR3: TGTGCCAGCAGTACTCCAGATACGCAGTATTTT. Protein product: CASSTPDTQYF.